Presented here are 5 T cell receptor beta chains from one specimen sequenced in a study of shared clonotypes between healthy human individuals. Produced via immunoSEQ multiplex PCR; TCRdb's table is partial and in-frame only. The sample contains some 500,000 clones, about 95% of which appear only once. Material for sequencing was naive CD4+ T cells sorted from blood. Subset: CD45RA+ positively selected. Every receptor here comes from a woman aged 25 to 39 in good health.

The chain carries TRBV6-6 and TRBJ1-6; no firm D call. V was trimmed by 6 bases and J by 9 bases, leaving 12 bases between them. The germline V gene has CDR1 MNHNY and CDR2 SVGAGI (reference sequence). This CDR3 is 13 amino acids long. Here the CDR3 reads CASSPLSASPLHF. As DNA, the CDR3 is TGTGCCAGCAGCCCCCTGTCAGCTTCACCCCTCCACTTT.

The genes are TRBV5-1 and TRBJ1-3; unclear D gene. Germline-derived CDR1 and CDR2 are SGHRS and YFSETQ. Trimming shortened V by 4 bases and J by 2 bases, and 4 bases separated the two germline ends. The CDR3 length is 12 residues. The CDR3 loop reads CASSQPGNTIYF. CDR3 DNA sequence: TGCGCCAGCAGCCAACCTGGAAACACCATATATTTT.

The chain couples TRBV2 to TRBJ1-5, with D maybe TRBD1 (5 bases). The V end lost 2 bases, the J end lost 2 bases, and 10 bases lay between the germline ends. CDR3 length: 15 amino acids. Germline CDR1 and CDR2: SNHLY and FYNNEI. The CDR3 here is CASSERGEGNQPQHF. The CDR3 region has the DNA TGTGCCAGCAGTGAACGGGGCGAGGGCAATCAGCCCCAGCATTTT. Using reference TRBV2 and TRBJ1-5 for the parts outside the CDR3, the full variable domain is EPEVTQTPSHQVTQMGQEVILRCVPISNHLYFYWYRQILGQKVEFLVSFYNNEISEKSEIFDDQFSVERPDGSNFTLKIRSTKLEDSAMYFCASSERGEGNQPQHFGDGTRLSIL.

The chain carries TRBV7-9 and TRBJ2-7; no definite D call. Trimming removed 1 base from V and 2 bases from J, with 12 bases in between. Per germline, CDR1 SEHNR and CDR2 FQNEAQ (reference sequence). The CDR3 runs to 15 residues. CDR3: CASSLVPTSPYEQYF. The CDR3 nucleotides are TGTGCCAGCAGCTTAGTACCCACATCGCCCTACGAGCAGTACTTC.

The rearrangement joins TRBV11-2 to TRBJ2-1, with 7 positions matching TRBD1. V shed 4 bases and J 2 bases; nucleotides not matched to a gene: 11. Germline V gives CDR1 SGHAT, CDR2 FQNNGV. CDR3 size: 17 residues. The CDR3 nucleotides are TGTGCCAGCAGCTCAGGTCAGGGGGACAAGCCCTACAATGAGCAGTTCTTC. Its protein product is CASSSGQGDKPYNEQFF.